The clone carrying this T cell receptor beta chain was observed a single time. This record belongs to a study of blood T cell repertoires in COVID-19. The germline gives CDR1 MRHNA, CDR2 SNTAGT. This CDR3 is 14 amino acids long. V dropped 3 bases and J dropped 4 bases, with 12 bases sitting between them. Only in-frame clones appear in the TCRdb table, and some are missing; sequencing was by immunoSEQ multiplex PCR. The sample has 65,000 or so clones; around 90% are singletons. The TCR sequence derives from a human donor with acute or convalescent COVID-19. The donor label of this sample is uncertain. Input material: peripheral blood. This chain joins TRBV6-4 and TRBJ2-5; tentative D call: TRBD1 (6 bases). For the CDR3, the DNA is TGTGCCAGCAGTGAGCAGACAGGAGGAGAGACCCAGTACTTC. Amino acids: CASSEQTGGETQYF.